This T cell receptor (beta chain) was sequenced in a study of blood T cell repertoires in COVID-19. Across the study: T cells, B-cell-depleted T cells, or PBMCs provided the cDNA or gDNA that served as material.

Profiling relied on immunoSEQ multiplex PCR, and the TCRdb table lists in-frame clones only, not all of them. The repertoire holds tens of thousands of clones, with around 90% as singletons. The germline CDR1 and CDR2 sequences are SGHNT and YYREEE (reference sequence). Trimming removed 4 bases from V and 16 bases from J; junction bases left unmatched: 17. The CDR3 length is 15 residues. This clone was seen more than once but under ten times. The V gene is TRBV5-4, the J gene TRBJ2-4, with 10 bases aligning to TRBD1. The TCR comes from a human donor with acute or convalescent COVID-19. The donor label of this sample is uncertain. Source material: peripheral blood. The CDR3 protein is CASSPEGTGARETYF. The CDR3 nucleotides read TGTGCCAGCAGCCCTGAGGGGACAGGGGCGCGGGAAACATACTTC.